The TCR beta chain described here comes from a study of blood T cell repertoires in COVID-19. Study as a whole: Acute and convalescent COVID-19 samples came from the United States, Italy and Spain.

The CDR3 has 14 amino acids. Germline V CDR1 and CDR2: MDHEN, SYDVKM. The V and J ends lost 4 bases and 4 bases, in that order; junction bases with no gene match: 5. No more than 2 weeks before study entry, exposed participants had met a case of COVID-19. The repertoire was sequenced with immunoSEQ multiplex PCR; TCRdb's copy has only in-frame clones and lacks some. This sample yields 300,000 or so clones, of which approximately 89% are seen a single time; roughly 2.9% belongs to the top ten. The chain links TRBV28 to TRBJ2-5; 8 bases agree with TRBD1. The receptor was isolated from a woman aged 45-65 years who had been exposed to COVID-19. The sample was PBMCs or T cells enriched from blood (not recorded which). CDR3 sequence: CASSSVTGGETQYF. The CDR3 DNA sequence: TGTGCCAGCAGTTCGGTTACAGGGGGAGAGACCCAGTACTTC.